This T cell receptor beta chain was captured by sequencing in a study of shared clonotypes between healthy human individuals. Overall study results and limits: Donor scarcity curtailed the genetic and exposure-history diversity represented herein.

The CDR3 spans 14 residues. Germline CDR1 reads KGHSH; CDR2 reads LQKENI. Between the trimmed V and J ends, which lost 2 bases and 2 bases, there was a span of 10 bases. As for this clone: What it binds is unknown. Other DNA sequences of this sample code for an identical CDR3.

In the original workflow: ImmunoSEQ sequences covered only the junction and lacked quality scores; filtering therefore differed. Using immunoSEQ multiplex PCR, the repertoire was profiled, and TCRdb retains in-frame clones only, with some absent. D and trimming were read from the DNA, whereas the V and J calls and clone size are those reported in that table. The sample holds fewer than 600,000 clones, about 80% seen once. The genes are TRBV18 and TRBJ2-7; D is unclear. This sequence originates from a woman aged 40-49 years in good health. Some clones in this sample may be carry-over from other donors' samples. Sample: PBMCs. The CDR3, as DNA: TGTGCCAGCTCACCAGGGTCAGTTACCTACGAGCAGTACTTC. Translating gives CASSPGSVTYEQYF.